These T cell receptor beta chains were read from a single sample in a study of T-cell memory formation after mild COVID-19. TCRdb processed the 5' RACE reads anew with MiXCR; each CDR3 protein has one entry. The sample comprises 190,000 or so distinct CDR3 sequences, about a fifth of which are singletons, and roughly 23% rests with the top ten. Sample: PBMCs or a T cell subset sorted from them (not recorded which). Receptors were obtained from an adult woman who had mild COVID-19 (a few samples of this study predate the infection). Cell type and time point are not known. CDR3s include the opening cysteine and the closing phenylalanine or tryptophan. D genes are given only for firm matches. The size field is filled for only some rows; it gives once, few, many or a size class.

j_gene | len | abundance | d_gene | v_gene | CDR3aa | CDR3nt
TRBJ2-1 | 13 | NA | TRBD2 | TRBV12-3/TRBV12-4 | CASTGGRDNEQFF | TGTGCCAGCACCGGCGGGAGGGACAATGAGCAGTTCTTC
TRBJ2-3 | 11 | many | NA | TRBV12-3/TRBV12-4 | CASSFSDTQYF | TGTGCCAGCAGTTTCTCAGATACGCAGTATTTT
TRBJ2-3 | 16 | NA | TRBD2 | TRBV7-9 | CASSLVTSGRTDTQYF | TGTGCCAGCAGCTTAGTGACTAGCGGGAGGACAGATACGCAGTATTTT
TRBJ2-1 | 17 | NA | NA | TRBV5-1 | CASSSSTGLSSYNEQFF | TGCGCCAGCAGCTCCTCAACGGGACTCAGCTCCTACAATGAGCAGTTCTTC
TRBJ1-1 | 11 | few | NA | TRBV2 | CASKDGTEAFF | TGTGCCAGCAAGGACGGCACTGAAGCTTTCTTT
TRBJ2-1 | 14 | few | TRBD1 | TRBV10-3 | CASGPGQGTHEQFF | TGTGCCAGCGGCCCGGGACAGGGAACGCATGAGCAGTTCTTC
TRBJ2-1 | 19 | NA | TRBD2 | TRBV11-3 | CASSLPGLAGESSYNEQFF | TGTGCCAGCAGCTTACCGGGACTAGCGGGAGAGAGCTCCTACAATGAGCAGTTCTTC
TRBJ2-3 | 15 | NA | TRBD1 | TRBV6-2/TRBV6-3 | CASSPGQTNLDTQYF | TGTGCCAGCAGCCCGGGACAGACCAACTTGGATACGCAGTATTTT
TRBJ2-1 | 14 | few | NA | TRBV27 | CASSRASSYNEQFF | TGTGCCAGCAGTCGAGCTAGCTCCTACAATGAGCAGTTCTTC
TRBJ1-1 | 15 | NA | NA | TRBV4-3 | CASSQGGVGGTEAFF | TGCGCCAGCAGCCAAGGGGGAGTGGGGGGCACTGAAGCTTTCTTT
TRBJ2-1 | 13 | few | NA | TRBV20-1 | CSARDPDYNEQFF | TGCAGTGCTAGAGATCCCGACTACAATGAGCAGTTCTTC
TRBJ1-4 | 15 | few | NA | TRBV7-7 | CASSSSGSANEKLFF | TGTGCCAGCAGCTCTTCAGGGTCGGCTAATGAAAAACTGTTTTTT
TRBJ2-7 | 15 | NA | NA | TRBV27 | CASSKTGLSSYEQYF | TGTGCCAGCAGTAAAACAGGGTTAAGCTCCTACGAGCAGTACTTC
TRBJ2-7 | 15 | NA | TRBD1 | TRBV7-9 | CASSFDDREPYEQYF | TGTGCCAGCAGTTTCGACGACAGGGAGCCCTACGAGCAGTACTTC
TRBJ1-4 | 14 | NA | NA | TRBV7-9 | CASRSAGMDEKLFF | TGTGCCAGCAGGTCCGCAGGCATGGATGAAAAACTGTTTTTT
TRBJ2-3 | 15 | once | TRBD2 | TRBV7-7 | CASSPQAGGPDTQYF | TGTGCTAGCAGCCCGCAAGCGGGAGGGCCGGATACGCAGTATTTT
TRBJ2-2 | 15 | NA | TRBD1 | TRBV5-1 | CASSRDRANTGELFF | TGCGCCAGCAGCAGGGACAGAGCTAACACCGGGGAGCTGTTTTTT
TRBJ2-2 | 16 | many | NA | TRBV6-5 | CASSYTSILNTGELFF | TGTGCCAGCAGTTACACCTCAATACTAAACACCGGGGAGCTGTTTTTT
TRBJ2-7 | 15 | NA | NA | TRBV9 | CASSVGGQISYEQYF | TGTGCCAGCAGCGTAGGAGGACAGATCTCGTACGAGCAGTACTTC
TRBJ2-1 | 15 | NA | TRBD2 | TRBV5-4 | CASSMGLAAYNEKFF | TGTGCCAGCAGCATGGGACTAGCAGCGTACAATGAGAAGTTCTTC
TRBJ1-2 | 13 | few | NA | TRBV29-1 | CSATGSRFDGYTF | TGCAGCGCCACAGGGAGTCGATTCGATGGCTACACCTTC
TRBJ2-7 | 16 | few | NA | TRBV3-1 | CASSQDEGYRVYEQYF | TGTGCCAGCAGCCAAGATGAAGGTTACAGGGTGTACGAGCAGTACTTC
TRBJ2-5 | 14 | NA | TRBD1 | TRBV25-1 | CASSQQGDEETQYF | TGTGCCAGCAGTCAACAGGGGGATGAGGAGACCCAGTACTTC
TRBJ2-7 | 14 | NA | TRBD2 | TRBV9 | CASSVTSAIYEQYF | TGTGCCAGCAGCGTGACTAGCGCCATCTACGAGCAGTACTTC
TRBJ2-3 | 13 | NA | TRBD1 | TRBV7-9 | CASSSGGPDTQYF | TGTGCCAGCAGCTCAGGGGGTCCAGATACGCAGTATTTT
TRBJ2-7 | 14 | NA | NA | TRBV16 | CASSQSRYSYEQYF | TGTGCCAGCAGCCAATCTAGGTACAGCTACGAGCAGTACTTC
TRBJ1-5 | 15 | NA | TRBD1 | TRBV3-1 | CASSLGGQGNQPQHF | TGTGCCAGCAGCCTTGGGGGACAGGGAAATCAGCCCCAGCATTTT
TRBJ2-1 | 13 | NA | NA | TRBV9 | CASSPVRDNEQFF | TGTGCCAGCAGCCCCGTCAGGGACAATGAGCAGTTCTTC
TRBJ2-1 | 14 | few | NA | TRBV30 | CAWSDEAAYNEQFF | TGTGCCTGGAGCGACGAGGCCGCCTACAATGAGCAGTTCTTC
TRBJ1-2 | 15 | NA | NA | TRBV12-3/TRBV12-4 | CASSLAPRTPQGYTF | TGTGCCAGCAGTTTAGCGCCCAGGACGCCCCAAGGCTACACCTTC
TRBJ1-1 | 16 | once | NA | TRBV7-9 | CASSLEEWQPNTEAFF | TGTGCCAGCAGCTTAGAAGAATGGCAGCCGAACACTGAAGCTTTCTTT
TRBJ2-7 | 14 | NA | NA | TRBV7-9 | CASAGHPSSYEQYF | TGTGCCAGCGCCGGACACCCGAGCTCCTACGAGCAGTACTTC
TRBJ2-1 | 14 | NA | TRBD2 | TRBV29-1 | CSVEGGSIYNEQFF | TGCAGCGTTGAGGGCGGGAGTATCTACAATGAGCAGTTCTTC
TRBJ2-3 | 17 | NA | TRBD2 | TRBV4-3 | CASSSATSAIFTDTQYF | TGCGCCAGCAGCTCCGCAACTAGCGCTATATTCACAGATACGCAGTATTTT
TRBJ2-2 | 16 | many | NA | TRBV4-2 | CASSPQGAENTGELFF | TGTGCCAGCAGCCCGCAAGGGGCGGAGAACACCGGGGAGCTGTTTTTT
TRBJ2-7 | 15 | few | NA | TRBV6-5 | CASSHFQGSSYEQYF | TGTGCCAGCAGCCACTTCCAAGGGAGCTCCTACGAGCAGTACTTC
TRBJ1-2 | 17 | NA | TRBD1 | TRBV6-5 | CASSYSGATDRDYGYTF | TGTGCCAGCAGTTACTCGGGGGCCACCGACAGGGACTATGGCTACACCTTC
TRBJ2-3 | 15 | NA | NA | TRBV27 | CASSRPGSGTDTQYF | TGTGCCAGCAGTCGCCCCGGGAGTGGCACAGATACGCAGTATTTT
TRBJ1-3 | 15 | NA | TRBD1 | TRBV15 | CATSPGQSPGNTIYF | TGTGCCACCAGCCCGGGACAGTCGCCTGGAAACACCATATATTTT
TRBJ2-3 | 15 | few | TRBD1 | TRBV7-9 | CASSPGTDHTDTQYF | TGTGCCAGCAGCCCTGGGACAGACCACACAGATACGCAGTATTTT
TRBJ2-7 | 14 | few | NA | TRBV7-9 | CASSETGTSYEQYF | TGTGCCAGCAGCGAGACCGGGACCTCCTACGAGCAGTACTTC
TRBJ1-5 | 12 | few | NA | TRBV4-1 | CASSQGVTPQHF | TGCGCCAGCAGCCAAGGGGTGACGCCCCAGCATTTT
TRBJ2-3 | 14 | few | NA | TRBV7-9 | CASSLTLGTDTQYF | TGTGCCAGCAGCTTAACCCTTGGCACAGATACGCAGTATTTT
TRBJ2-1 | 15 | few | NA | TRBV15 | CATTRDLLRYNEQFF | TGTGCCACCACCCGGGACCTACTGCGGTACAATGAGCAGTTCTTC
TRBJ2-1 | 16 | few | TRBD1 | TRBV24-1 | CATSDSGTGASNEQFF | TGTGCCACCAGTGATTCCGGGACAGGGGCGAGCAATGAGCAGTTCTTC
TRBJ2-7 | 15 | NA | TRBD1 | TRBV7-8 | CASSLAGQGGNEQYF | TGTGCCAGCAGCTTAGCTGGACAGGGTGGGAACGAGCAGTACTTC